This T cell receptor (beta chain) derives from a study of cytomegalovirus exposure and HLA in healthy donors. Study-wide results and limits: Cytomegalovirus status was reportedly diagnosed by the classifier with high sensitivity and specificity. Presence/absence analyses assumed roughly uniform sequencing depth across donors, which may not hold. Per a prior analysis, the majority of TCR beta V segments were productive roughly 90% or roughly 30% of the time.

Trimming removed 5 bases at V and 10 bases at J, with 17 bases between. Germline assignment: CDR1 SGHTA and CDR2 FQGNSA. This CDR3 has 13 amino acids. Worth noting for this clone: What it recognizes is unknown.

The PCR contained 60 Vbeta and 13 Jbeta primers. Data came from immunoSEQ multiplex PCR; TCRdb stores just in-frame clones and leaves some out. The sample consists of 200,000 to 250,000 clones, 80% to 85% of them appearing once. Healthy people donating bone marrow made up the donors. The sequenced sample was PBMCs. The chain has TRBV7-2 and TRBJ1-1; TRBD1 might be the D (5 bases). This sequence was found in a woman aged 40 to 55 in good health and CMV-seronegative. The CDR3 coding sequence is TGTGCCAGCAGCCCCACCCGGGCGGGGGGAGCTTTCTTT. It is translated as CASSPTRAGGAFF.